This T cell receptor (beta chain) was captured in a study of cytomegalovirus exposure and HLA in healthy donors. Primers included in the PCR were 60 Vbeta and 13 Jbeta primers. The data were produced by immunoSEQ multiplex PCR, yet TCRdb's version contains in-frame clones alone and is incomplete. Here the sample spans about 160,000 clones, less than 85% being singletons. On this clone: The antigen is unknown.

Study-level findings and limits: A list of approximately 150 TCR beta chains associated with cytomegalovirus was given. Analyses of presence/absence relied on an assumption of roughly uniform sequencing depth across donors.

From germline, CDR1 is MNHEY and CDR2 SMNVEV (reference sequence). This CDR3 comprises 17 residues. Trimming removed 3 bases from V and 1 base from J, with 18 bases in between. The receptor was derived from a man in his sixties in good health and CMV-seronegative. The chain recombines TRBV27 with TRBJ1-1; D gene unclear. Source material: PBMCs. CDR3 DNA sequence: TGTGCCAGCAGTTTCGCGGGCGGGATAGGGAAGAACACTGAAGCTTTCTTT. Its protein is CASSFAGGIGKNTEAFF.